A single sample gave rise to the 10 T cell receptor beta chains below, sequenced in a study of neurological immune-mediated disorders. Each CDR3 protein is one row after TCRdb ran MiXCR on the 5' RACE reads. This sample has more than 75,000 distinct CDR3 sequences, with 10% found just once. The sample taken for sequencing was PBMCs. The receptor set was obtained from a man aged 35 to 55 in good health.

In this sample, this clonotype turned up many times. The rearrangement uses TRBV6-5 and TRBJ2-2; possibly TRBD1 for D (5 bases). Germline-derived CDR1 and CDR2 are MNHEY and SVGAGI. This CDR3 contains 15 residues. Trimming took 7 bases from V and 2 from J, leaving 14 bases between them. The CDR3 nucleotides read TGTGCCAGCACAACTACAGGACCCAACACCGGGGAGCTGTTTTTT. Its translation is CASTTTGPNTGELFF.

On this clonotype itself: This sequence may be a read error, since a much larger clone differs from it by one base. The chain uses TRBV2 and TRBJ2-1; 9 bases are shared with TRBD1. Per the germline V gene, CDR1 is SNHLY and CDR2 is FYNNEI. CDR3 size: 13 residues. The CDR3: CSSATWTGDEQFF. The CDR3 region has the DNA TGTTCCAGCGCGACTTGGACAGGGGATGAGCAGTTCTTC.

Many counts were recorded for this clonotype. The chain uses TRBV4-1 and TRBJ2-1, with 15 nucleotides matching TRBD2. The V gene end was trimmed by 1 base and the J gene end by 5 bases; junction bases not matched to a gene: 9. The germline gives CDR1 MGHRA, CDR2 YSYEKL. This CDR3 has 19 residues. For the CDR3, the DNA is TGCGCCAGCAGCCAAGGGGGACTAGCGGGAGGCATGGGGGACAATGAGCAGTTCTTC. It codes for CASSQGGLAGGMGDNEQFF.

This clonotype was seen at least ten times. The V and J genes are TRBV28 and TRBJ1-4, with no clear D. Germline V gene lookup returns CDR1 MDHEN and CDR2 SYDVKM. V dropped 7 bases and J dropped 3 bases, with 9 bases sitting between them. The CDR3 runs to 13 residues. The CDR3 sequence: CASKGFANEKLFF. DNA for the CDR3: TGTGCCAGCAAAGGTTTCGCTAATGAAAAACTGTTTTTT.

In its sample, this clonotype was seen many times. V gene TRBV20-1 combines with J gene TRBJ1-4; no clear D. From germline, CDR1 is DFQATT and CDR2 SNEGSKA (reference sequence). V was shortened by 3 bases and J by 2 bases, with 10 bases between the two germline ends. This CDR3 contains 14 residues. CDR3 residues: CSASRGTTNEKLFF. The CDR3 DNA is TGCAGTGCTAGCCGGGGAACTACTAATGAAAAACTGTTTTTT.

This clonotype was detected many times. The chain recombines TRBV29-1 with TRBJ1-5; 9 nucleotides match TRBD1. The CDR3 is 14 residues long. V lost 7 bases and J lost 5; bases outside the gene matches: 9. From germline, CDR1 is SQVTM and CDR2 ANQGSEA. CDR3 DNA sequence: TGCAGCGCTGCACAGGGGGCTAGTGATCAGCCCCAGCATTTT. Its protein product is CSAAQGASDQPQHF. The variable domain in full, completed from reference TRBV29-1 and TRBJ1-5, reads SAVISQKPSRDICQRGTSLTIQCQVDSQVTMMFWYRQQPGQSLTLIATANQGSEATYESGFVIDKFPISRPNLTFSTLTVSNMSPEDSSIYLCSAAQGASDQPQHFGDGTRLSIL.

This clonotype was detected ten times or more. The V gene is TRBV5-1, the J gene TRBJ2-1; no firm D call. The CDR3 totals 15 residues. V was pared by 7 bases and J by 0 bases, with 14 bases between. Germline CDR1 is SGHRS and CDR2 is YFSETQ. DNA for the CDR3: TGCGCCAGCGATCCTGACGGTAGCTCCTACAATGAGCAGTTCTTC. Encoded protein: CASDPDGSSYNEQFF.

The chain links TRBV28 to TRBJ2-7; no clear D gene. V was cut by 4 bases and J by 5 bases, with 9 bases left in between. The CDR3 is 12 residues long. In germline, CDR1 is MDHEN, CDR2 SYDVKM. CDR3 sequence: CASSSPRHEQYF. In DNA form, the CDR3 reads TGTGCCAGCAGTTCCCCCCGCCACGAGCAGTACTTC.

In its sample, this clonotype was seen many times. The rearrangement joins TRBV12-3 or TRBV12-4 to TRBJ2-1; TRBD2 matches 12 bases. Losses at the gene ends were 6 bases for V and 6 bases for J; bases not matched to a gene: 12. The CDR3 is made up of 17 amino acids. The chain's CDR3 is CASSRLAGASGGNEQFF. The CDR3 DNA reads as TGTGCCAGCAGCCGACTAGCGGGGGCCTCTGGGGGCAATGAGCAGTTCTTC.

This clonotype was seen many times. The chain links TRBV6-2 or TRBV6-3 to TRBJ1-1; D may be TRBD1 (5 bases). This CDR3 is built from 18 residues. Trimming cost V 5 bases and J 0 bases, with 22 bases left between them. CDR1 and CDR2 from the germline V gene are MNHEY and SVGEGT. Written as DNA, the CDR3 is TGTGCCAGCAGTGGGGGATTCGACAGAGCCCCTATGAACACTGAAGCTTTCTTT. Protein product: CASSGGFDRAPMNTEAFF.